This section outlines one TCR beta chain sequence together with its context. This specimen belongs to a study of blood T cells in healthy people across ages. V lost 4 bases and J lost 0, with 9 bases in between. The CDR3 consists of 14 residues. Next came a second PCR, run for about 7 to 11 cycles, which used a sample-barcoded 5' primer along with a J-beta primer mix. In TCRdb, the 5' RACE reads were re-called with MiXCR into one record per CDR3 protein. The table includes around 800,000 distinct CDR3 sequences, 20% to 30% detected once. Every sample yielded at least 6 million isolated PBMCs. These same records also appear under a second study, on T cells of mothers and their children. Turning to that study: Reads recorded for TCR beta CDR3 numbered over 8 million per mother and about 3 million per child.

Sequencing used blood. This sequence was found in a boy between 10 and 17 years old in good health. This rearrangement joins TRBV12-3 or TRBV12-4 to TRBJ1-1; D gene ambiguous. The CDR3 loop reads CASSSGYMNTEAFF. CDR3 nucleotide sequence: TGTGCCAGCAGTTCGGGGTACATGAACACTGAAGCTTTCTTT.